Sequencing of this T cell receptor (beta chain) was carried out in a study of OX40 agonist ivuxolimab in advanced cancers. Study-level results: With doses of 0.1-3.0 mg/kg, partial responders showed among the lowest clonal expansion.

The V gene lost 4 bases and the J gene lost 2 bases, with 9 bases spanning the gap. The germline V gene encodes CDR1 ENHRY and CDR2 SYGVKD. The CDR3 sequence is 13 residues long. As regards this clone: Its antigen remains unknown.

Sequencing was performed with immunoSEQ multiplex PCR; in TCRdb, only in-frame clones are kept and a portion is missing. The sample has fewer than 70,000 clones, under 90% seen once. V and J are TRBV10-3 and TRBJ2-7; D is perhaps TRBD2 (6 bases). The receptor was derived from an adult with an advanced solid tumor such as melanoma, head and neck, liver or kidney cancer. Source: CD4+ or CD8+ T cells sorted from blood, taken in a trial of the OX40 agonist ivuxolimab. This CDR3 reads CAISGTGAYEQYF. CDR3 coding DNA: TGTGCCATCAGTGGTACGGGGGCCTACGAGCAGTACTTC.